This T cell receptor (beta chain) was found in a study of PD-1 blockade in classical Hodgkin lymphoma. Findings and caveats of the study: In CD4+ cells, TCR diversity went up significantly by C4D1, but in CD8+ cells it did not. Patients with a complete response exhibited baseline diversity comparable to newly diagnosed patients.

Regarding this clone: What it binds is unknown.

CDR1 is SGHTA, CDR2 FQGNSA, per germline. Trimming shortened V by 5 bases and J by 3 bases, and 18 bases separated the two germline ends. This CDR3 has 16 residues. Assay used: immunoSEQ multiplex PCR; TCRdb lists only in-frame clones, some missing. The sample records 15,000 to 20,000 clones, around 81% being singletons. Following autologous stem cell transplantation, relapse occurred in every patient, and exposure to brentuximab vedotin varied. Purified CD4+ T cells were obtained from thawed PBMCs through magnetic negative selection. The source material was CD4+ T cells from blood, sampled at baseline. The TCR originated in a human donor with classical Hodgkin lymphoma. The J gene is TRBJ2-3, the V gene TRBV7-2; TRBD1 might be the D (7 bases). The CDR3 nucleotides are TGTGCCAGCAGCCCCCAGGGGGGAGTGGGGACAGATACGCAGTATTTT. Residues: CASSPQGGVGTDTQYF.